The 21 T cell receptor beta chains listed next were all sequenced from one sample in a study of cytomegalovirus exposure and HLA in healthy donors. PCR used 60 Vbeta primers and 13 Jbeta primers. Produced via immunoSEQ multiplex PCR; TCRdb's table is partial and in-frame only. The table shows approximately 100,000 clones, with 65% to 80% occurring only once. Sequenced sample: PBMCs. The receptors shown here come from a woman aged 50 to 60 in good health and CMV-seropositive.

This clone was counted between two and nine times. The chain combines TRBV10-3 with TRBJ2-3; 11 bases are shared with TRBD2. The CDR3 runs 16 residues. Trimming took 2 bases from V and 3 from J; bases not matched to a gene: 4. Germline lookup yields CDR1 ENHRY and CDR2 SYGVKD. CDR3 loop: CAISEMTSGVTDTQYF. The DNA for the CDR3 is TGTGCCATCAGTGAGATGACTAGCGGGGTTACAGATACGCAGTATTTT.

The V call is TRBV13, the J call TRBJ2-7; no definite D call. V lost 5 bases and J lost 0, with 11 bases in between. The germline V gene has CDR1 PRHDT and CDR2 FYEKMQ (reference sequence). The CDR3 is 14 amino acids. This CDR3 reads CASSPSKSSYEQYF. In DNA form, the CDR3 reads TGTGCCAGCAGCCCCTCGAAGAGCTCCTACGAGCAGTACTTC.

The count of this clone is one. The gene calls are TRBV5-4 and TRBJ1-5, with TRBD1 matching over 10 bases. The V gene end was trimmed by 4 bases and the J gene end by 4 bases; junction bases not matched to a gene: 5. Germline assignment: CDR1 SGHNT and CDR2 YYREEE (reference sequence). The CDR3 length is 15 residues. CDR3 nucleotide sequence: TGTGCCAGCAGCCTGAGACAGGGGGCGAATCAGCCCCAGCATTTT. Its protein is CASSLRQGANQPQHF.

The chain has TRBV27 and TRBJ1-2; D is uncertain. The length of the CDR3 is 15 residues. CDR1 MNHEY and CDR2 SMNVEV come from the germline V gene (reference sequence). V shed 5 bases and J shed 4 bases, with 17 bases lying between them. The CDR3 region is CASSRAGNPPYGYTF. The DNA for the CDR3 is TGTGCCAGCAGTAGGGCGGGTAACCCCCCCTATGGCTACACCTTC.

This clone was counted between two and nine times. The V gene is TRBV2, the J gene TRBJ2-3; a possible D gene is TRBD1 (6 bases). V was pared by 3 bases and J by 3 bases, with 13 bases between. Germline CDR1 and CDR2: SNHLY and FYNNEI. The CDR3 extends over 15 amino acids. CDR3 in amino acids: CASSESGHRTDTQYF. The CDR3 DNA sequence: TGTGCCAGCAGTGAGTCGGGACATAGGACAGATACGCAGTATTTT.

This rearrangement joins TRBV6-6 to TRBJ1-4; D gene ambiguous. Trimming left V 6 bases short and J 8 bases short, with 22 bases between. The CDR3 loop spans 16 amino acids. The germline CDR1 and CDR2 sequences are MNHNY and SVGAGI (reference sequence). The CDR3 reads CASSGLRAEGGEKLFF. DNA for the CDR3: TGTGCCAGCAGCGGATTACGGGCAGAGGGAGGAGAAAAACTGTTTTTT.

This clone was recorded once. The chain combines TRBV14 with TRBJ2-3, with TRBD1 matching 7 bases. This CDR3 is built from 15 residues. Germline loops: CDR1 SGHDN, CDR2 FVKESK. Trimming removed 2 bases from V and 6 bases from J; junction bases left unmatched: 8. The CDR3 here is CASSQYRGDQDTQYF. For the CDR3, the DNA is TGTGCCAGCAGCCAATACAGGGGAGACCAGGATACGCAGTATTTT.

The chain joins TRBV30 to TRBJ1-2; a weak D match, TRBD1 (5 bases). Germline V gene sequence: CDR1 GTSNPN, CDR2 SVGIG (reference sequence). Between the trimmed V and J ends, which lost 5 bases and 7 bases, there was a span of 17 bases. The CDR3 extends over 13 amino acids. CDR3 bases: TGTGCCTGGGTTGGGGCCGCTTGGGGTGGCTACACCTTC. Translation: CAWVGAAWGGYTF.

The CDR3 DNA reads as TGTGCCAGCAGTGAATCAGGGGGCCATCAGCCCCAGCATTTT. Amino acid sequence: CASSESGGHQPQHF. The chain carries TRBV2 and TRBJ1-5, with TRBD1 matching over 8 bases. J gave up 5 bases and V 2 bases, and 2 bases lay outside the gene matches. The CDR3 consists of 14 residues. Per germline, CDR1 SNHLY and CDR2 FYNNEI.

The chain joins TRBV9 to TRBJ2-1, with TRBD1 matching 7 bases. The ends lost 3 bases at V and 6 bases at J; junction bases unmatched: 6. Germline lookup yields CDR1 SGDLS and CDR2 YYNGEE. The length of the CDR3 is 14 residues. CDR3 sequence reads: CASSGKTGFNEQFF. The DNA of the CDR3 is TGTGCCAGCAGCGGAAAGACAGGGTTCAATGAGCAGTTCTTC.

This clone was seen once. Other DNA sequences within the sample encode an identical CDR3. The CDR3 protein is CASSPGYGYTF. CDR3 coding DNA: TGTGCCAGCAGTCCCGGCTATGGCTACACCTTC. The chain has TRBV6-1 and TRBJ1-2; D is ambiguous. This CDR3 is built from 11 residues. CDR1 is MNHNS, CDR2 SASEGT, per germline. V was pared by 5 bases and J by 4 bases, with 5 bases between.

The chain employs TRBV5-1 and TRBJ2-3, with 11 bases aligning to TRBD2. V gave up 5 bases and J gave up 2 bases; unmatched junction bases: 4. The germline CDR1 and CDR2 sequences are SGHRS and YFSETQ. This CDR3 comprises 15 residues. The CDR3 coding sequence is TGCGCCAGCAGGCTAGCGGGGGGCCTCACAGATACGCAGTATTTT. As protein: CASRLAGGLTDTQYF.

This clone was observed a few times. The rearrangement links TRBV27 to TRBJ2-7; 7 bases are a match to TRBD1. After removal of 0 bases from V and 2 bases from J, the junction contained 10 bases not matched to a gene. Germline CDR1 reads MNHEY; CDR2 reads SMNVEV (reference sequence). CDR3 length equals 17 residues. In nucleotides, the CDR3 is TGTGCCAGCAGTTTATCTCTCTCAGGGGGAATCGCCTACGAGCAGTACTTC. It is translated as CASSLSLSGGIAYEQYF.

This clone is a singleton in its sample. The genes are TRBV5-1 and TRBJ1-4; TRBD1 agrees at 8 bases. CDR3 length: 14 residues. Germline CDR1 SGHRS, CDR2 YFSETQ. V was pared by 4 bases and J by 8 bases, with 7 bases of the junction left unmatched. The CDR3 region is CASSVDRVGEKLFF. CDR3 DNA: TGCGCCAGCAGCGTGGACAGGGTCGGAGAAAAACTGTTTTTT. The full variable domain, completed using reference TRBV5-1 and TRBJ1-4, is KAGVTQTPRYLIKTRGQQVTLSCSPISGHRSVSWYQQTPGQGLQFLFEYFSETQRNKGNFPGRFSGRQFSNSRSEMNVSTLELGDSALYLCASSVDRVGEKLFFGSGTQLSVL.

Only one count was recorded for this clone. For the CDR3, the DNA is TGCAGCGTACGGACAGGGGGCAATCAGCCCCAGCATTTT. Protein product: CSVRTGGNQPQHF. This rearrangement joins TRBV29-1 to TRBJ1-5; 9 bases are shared with TRBD1. CDR1 and CDR2 (germline): SQVTM, ANQGSEA. The CDR3 is 13 residues long. Unmatched junction bases numbered 2, after V lost 6 bases and J lost 2 bases.

This clone was found once. This rearrangement joins TRBV6-1 to TRBJ2-1; 10 positions agree with TRBD2. The V segment lost 3 bases and the J segment 9 bases; nucleotides outside the gene matches: 5. The V gene's germline CDR1 is MNHNS and CDR2 SASEGT. The length of the CDR3 is 14 residues. The CDR3 nucleotides read TGTGCCAGCAGTGAGCTAGCGGGAGAGGGTGAGCAGTTCTTC. It specifies CASSELAGEGEQFF.

The V call is TRBV6-5, the J call TRBJ2-7; D is unresolved. Germline assignment: CDR1 MNHEY and CDR2 SVGAGI. The CDR3 has 14 amino acids. V was clipped by 6 bases and J by 5 bases, with 17 bases between them. CDR3 DNA sequence: TGTGCCAGCAGCCACCCCCCAGATGTGGACGAGCAGTACTTC. Its protein is CASSHPPDVDEQYF.

The chain combines TRBV27 with TRBJ2-7; the match to TRBD1 covers 8 bases. Germline V gene lookup returns CDR1 MNHEY and CDR2 SMNVEV (reference sequence). The length of the CDR3 is 15 residues. After removal of 6 bases from V and 3 bases from J, the junction contained 10 bases not matched to a gene. The CDR3 reads CASRIDRGAFYEQYF. The DNA of the CDR3 is TGTGCCAGCAGGATCGACAGGGGCGCCTTCTACGAGCAGTACTTC.

This clone was seen only once. The chain employs TRBV10-3 and TRBJ1-2; perhaps TRBD1 as D (5 bases). Trimming left V 3 bases short and J 4 bases short, with 6 bases between. Per the germline V gene, CDR1 is ENHRY and CDR2 is SYGVKD. The CDR3 has 12 amino acids. The CDR3 reads CAISDRVYGYTF. CDR3 bases: TGTGCCATCAGTGACAGGGTCTATGGCTACACCTTC.

This clone was detected only once. The chain joins TRBV18 to TRBJ2-7; 8 bases fit TRBD2. Trimming took 4 bases from V and 0 from J; bases not matched to a gene: 8. Germline V gene data show CDR1 as KGHSH and CDR2 as LQKENI. This CDR3 contains 16 residues. CDR3 DNA: TGTGCCAGCTCACTCCTCTCAGCGGGAGACTCCTACGAGCAGTACTTC. It codes for CASSLLSAGDSYEQYF.

The gene calls are TRBV5-1 and TRBJ2-3, with D perhaps TRBD1 (5 bases). The CDR3 has 11 amino acids. Germline-derived CDR1 and CDR2 are SGHRS and YFSETQ. V was clipped by 2 bases and J by 14 bases, with 12 bases between them. This chain's CDR3 is CASSFQGARYF. The DNA of the CDR3 is TGCGCCAGCAGCTTCCAAGGGGCTAGGTATTTT.